This TCR beta chain was recorded in a study of control samples from healthy donors and cancer patients (dated by TCRdb to about 2020). The library was generated by the immunoSEQ multiplex PCR assay. The table comes from immuneACCESS by way of TCRdb, which keeps in-frame sequences with V and J called. Part of the clones is missing from these tables; in studies checked, under half for an unresolved V gene and the rest for unknown reasons. This sample is represented by 100,000 to 150,000 clones; 75% to 95% of them were singletons. 2.5% of the sample comes from the top ten. Worth noting for this clone: Which antigen it targets is not known. Per-nucleotide qualities are absent, and no much larger clonotype sits a single base away.

V is clipped by 7 bases and J by 2 bases, and the sequence between their germline boundaries is 10 bases long. The CDR3, from cysteine to phenylalanine, totals 13 residues. Just the 39-base CDR3 DNA is kept, in frame starting at base 1. CDR1 and CDR2 are drawn from the germline V gene: KGHDR, SFDVKD. In this chain, TRBV24-1 is recombined with TRBJ1-1; the best D guess is TRBD1, with 5 bases matching. Material: blood. The sequence was obtained from a man aged 18 to 35 in good health. At the DNA level, the sequence is TGTGCCACCAGGGGGCTGGATAACACTGAAGCTTTCTTT. Its protein is CATRGLDNTEAFF.